This T cell receptor beta chain originates from a study of shared clonotypes between healthy human individuals. CD45RA-negative memory and CD45RA+ naive subsets were split from the CD4+ cells. This clone was picked up one time. Using approximately 190 ng DNA, approximately 30,000 T cell genomes, the sorted-subset replicate PCRs were run. Sequencing was performed with immunoSEQ multiplex PCR; in TCRdb, only in-frame clones are kept and a portion is missing. The data contain more than 2 million clones, nearly 97% of them singletons. V lost 4 bases to trimming and J lost 2 bases; unmatched junction nucleotides: 6. The CDR3 sequence is 15 residues long. Germline V gene sequence: CDR1 SGHRS, CDR2 YFSETQ.

Source material: naive CD4+ T cells sorted from blood. Subset specified: CD45RA+ positively selected. The receptor was derived from a man between 18 and 35 years old in good health. This chain links TRBV5-1 with TRBJ1-3, with 7 bases aligning to TRBD1. In DNA, the CDR3 is TGCGCCAGCAGCATATCCGGGACAGCTGGAAACACCATATATTTT. Translation: CASSISGTAGNTIYF.